The text below deals with one TCR beta chain. These data come from a study of blood T cell repertoires in COVID-19. Across the whole study: The origin of the acute and convalescent COVID-19 samples was the United States, Italy and Spain.

Participants came from fewer than 25 US areas, aged about 18 to 89 years. The assay was immunoSEQ multiplex PCR, and TCRdb's table has in-frame clones only and misses some. The sample has 490,000 or so clones; approximately 87% are singletons. The CDR3 consists of 13 residues. V was trimmed by 1 base and J by 10 bases, leaving 13 bases between them. CDR1 is LGHNA, CDR2 YNFKEQ, per germline. Sequenced: PBMCs or T cells enriched from blood (not recorded which). The chain carries TRBV4-2 and TRBJ1-2; tentative D call: TRBD1 (6 bases). This receptor was obtained from a woman aged 40 to 50 who had recovered from COVID-19. The CDR3 nucleotides read TGTGCCAGCAGCCAAGCGGCAGGGGAAGACTACACCTTC. This translates into CASSQAAGEDYTF.